This is a list of T cell receptor beta chains from one sample in a study of identical twins. TCRdb redid the calling of the 5' RACE reads with MiXCR, one entry per CDR3 protein. The sample lists fewer than 900,000 distinct CDR3 sequences, 20% to 25% seen once, with 4% to 5.5% in the top ten. The data were also submitted as part of a second study, on T cells expressing NK-cell markers.

The sequenced material came from PBMCs. These receptors came from a woman aged 18-30 years in good health. The CDR3 runs from the conserved cysteine through the conserved F or W. A D gene is named only where the DNA matches it firmly. Only part of the rows carry a size: once, few, many, or a class if the clone is expanded.

- TRBJ2-7 few TRBV20-1 14 TGCAGTGCTAGGAACTATGGGGGGTCTGACGAGCAGTACTTC CSARNYGGSDEQYF
TRBD2 TRBJ2-7 - TRBV12-3/TRBV12-4 16 TGTGCCAGCAGTTTTCGCCGAGCGGGAGTAACCAACGAGCAGTACTTC CASSFRRAGVTNEQYF
- TRBJ2-1 - TRBV2 14 TGTGCCTGCATGGACGGAGGTACCTACAATGAGCAGTTCTTC CACMDGGTYNEQFF
- TRBJ2-3 - TRBV20-1 13 TGCAGTGCTAGGGCCAGCGCGGGGGATACGCAGTATTTT CSARASAGDTQYF
- TRBJ1-2 many TRBV5-6 13 TGTGCCAGCAGCTTGGGCCGGAACTATGGCTACACCTTC CASSLGRNYGYTF
TRBD2 TRBJ2-7 few TRBV6-2/TRBV6-3 15 TGTGCCAGCAGCCCTCTAGCGGAGCCGTCCTACGAGCAGTACTTC CASSPLAEPSYEQYF
TRBD2 TRBJ2-1 few TRBV7-9 17 TGTGCCAGCAGAGGACTAGCGGGAGAAGAATCCTACAATGAGCAGTTCTTC CASRGLAGEESYNEQFF
- TRBJ2-1 many TRBV10-3 14 TGTGCCATCAGTGAGTCGACCCGGGACCGAGAGCAGTTCTTC CAISESTRDREQFF
TRBD2 TRBJ2-3 - TRBV10-3 15 TGTGCCATCAGTGATATAGCGGGGTCCACAGATACGCAGTATTTT CAISDIAGSTDTQYF
TRBD2 TRBJ2-3 - TRBV9 18 TGTGCCAGCAGCGCCCCCAGGACTAGCCAAACTAGCACAGATACGCAGTATTTT CASSAPRTSQTSTDTQYF
- TRBJ2-2 few TRBV4-3 15 TGCGCCAGCAGCTCGTTGACGGGGAACACCGGGGAGCTGTTTTTT CASSSLTGNTGELFF
- TRBJ1-1 few TRBV9 15 TGTGCCAGCAGCGTGTGGGGGGGCGCGGACACTGAAGCTTTCTTT CASSVWGGADTEAFF
- TRBJ1-5 many TRBV29-1 13 TGCAGCGCCGGGGCGGGGATGGGTCAGCCCCAGCATTTT CSAGAGMGQPQHF
- TRBJ2-3 - TRBV27 15 TGTGCCAGCAGCCGAAGGGGGGTTGACACAGATACGCAGTATTTT CASSRRGVDTDTQYF
- TRBJ2-1 - TRBV2 16 TGTGCCAGCAGCCGGGCTACTCAGAGCTCCTACAATGAGCAGTTCTTC CASSRATQSSYNEQFF
- TRBJ1-3 many TRBV20-1 14 TGCAGTGCCGAAAATACCTACTCTGGAAACACCATATATTTT CSAENTYSGNTIYF